This TCR beta chain was retrieved from a study of T cell responses to AZD1222 COVID-19 vaccine. Overall study results and limits: The span of vaccine-associated CD4 TCRs extended across spike, with dominance at 160-218 and 743-854. Among spike-specific TCRs, nearly half reportedly target unmutated variant regions. Samples come after the peak T cell response, not at day 14. Recipients of AZD1222 seropositive at baseline numbered only 5 or 6.

CDR1 and CDR2 (germline): LNHDA, SQIVND (reference sequence). CDR3 length: 14 residues. The J segment lost 0 bases and the V segment lost 8 bases, leaving 2 bases of the junction unmatched. The assay was immunoSEQ multiplex PCR, and TCRdb's table has in-frame clones only and misses some. Of some 120,000 clones listed, over 85% were seen once; the top ten hold around 3.3%. As for this clone: The target antigen is unknown.

The source of this sequence is an adult in good health. The V gene is TRBV19, the J gene TRBJ2-3; 10 positions match TRBD2. The sequencing used peripheral blood, collected on day 0 of AZD1222 vaccination. This CDR3 reads CASQLAGSTDTQYF. DNA of the CDR3: TGTGCCAGTCAACTAGCGGGGAGCACAGATACGCAGTATTTT.